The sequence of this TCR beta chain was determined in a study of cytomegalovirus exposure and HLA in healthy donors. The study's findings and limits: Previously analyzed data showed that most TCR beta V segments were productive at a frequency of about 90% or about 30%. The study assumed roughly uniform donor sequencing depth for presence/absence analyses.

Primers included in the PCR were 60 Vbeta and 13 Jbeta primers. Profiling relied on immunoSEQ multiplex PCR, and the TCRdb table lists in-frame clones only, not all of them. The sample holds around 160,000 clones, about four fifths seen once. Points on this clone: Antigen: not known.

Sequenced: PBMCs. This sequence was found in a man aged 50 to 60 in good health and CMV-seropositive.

This CDR3 is CASSPTSGGYEQYF. In nucleotides, the CDR3 is TGTGCCAGCAGCCCCACTAGCGGGGGGTACGAGCAGTACTTC. This chain joins TRBV7-2 and TRBJ2-7; 12 nucleotides agree with TRBD2. Germline assignment: CDR1 SGHTA and CDR2 FQGNSA. This CDR3 has 14 amino acids. V gave up 5 bases and J gave up 4 bases; unmatched junction bases: 3.